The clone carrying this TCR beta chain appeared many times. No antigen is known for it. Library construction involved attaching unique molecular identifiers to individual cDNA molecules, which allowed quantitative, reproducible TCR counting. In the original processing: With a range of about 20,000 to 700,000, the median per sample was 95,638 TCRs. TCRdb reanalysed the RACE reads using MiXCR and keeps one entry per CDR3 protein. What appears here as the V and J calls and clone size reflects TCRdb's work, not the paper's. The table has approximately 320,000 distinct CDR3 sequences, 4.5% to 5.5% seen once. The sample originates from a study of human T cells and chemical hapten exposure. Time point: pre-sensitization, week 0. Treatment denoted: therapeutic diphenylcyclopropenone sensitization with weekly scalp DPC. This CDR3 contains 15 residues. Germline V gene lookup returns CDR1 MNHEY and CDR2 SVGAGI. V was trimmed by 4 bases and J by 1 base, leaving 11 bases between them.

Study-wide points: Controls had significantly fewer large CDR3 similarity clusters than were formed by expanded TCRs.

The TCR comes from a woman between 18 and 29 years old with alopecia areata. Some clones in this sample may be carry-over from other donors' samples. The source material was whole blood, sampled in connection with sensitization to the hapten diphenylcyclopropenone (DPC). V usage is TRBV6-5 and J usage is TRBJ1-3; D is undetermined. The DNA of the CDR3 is TGTGCCAGCAGTTCGTTCGCTGGGTCTGGAAACACCATATATTTT. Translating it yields CASSSFAGSGNTIYF.